This T cell receptor (beta chain) was recovered during a study of regulatory T cells in long-lasting Graves disease. As for the study in general: Over-5-year antithyroid drug use with positive TSH receptor antibodies defined persistent Graves' disease in the study. Study conclusions and caveats: Between persistent patients, more than 2,500 public clonotypes were shared, exceeding the roughly 1,000 shared between new patients. It was in persistent disease that TRBV28, TRBJ1-2 and TRBJ2-5 were favored.

This CDR3 is 15 amino acids long. CDR1 and CDR2 (germline): SEHNR, FQNEAQ (reference sequence). V lost 5 bases to trimming and J lost 5 bases; unmatched junction nucleotides: 9. Arm-PCR of CDR3 regions and iRepertoire HTBI primers were used to build TCR beta libraries. TCRdb analysed the multiplex PCR reads with MiXCR anew, one entry per CDR3 protein. The sample consists of about 470,000 distinct CDR3 sequences, about 22% of them appearing once. As concerns this clonotype: The antigen is unknown.

Time point indicated: persistent/refractory GD, antithyroid drugs over 5 years with positive TRAb. PBMCs provided the RNA from which the TCR library was made. Specimen: peripheral blood mononuclear cells (PBMCs), collected when the disease was refractory, from a patient treated with antithyroid drugs. This chain connects TRBV7-9 to TRBJ2-7; 10 bases are a match to TRBD1. This TCR was sampled from a female donor with Graves disease. The CDR3 coding sequence is TGTGCCAGCAGCCCAAGGGACAGGGGAAGGAACGAGCAGTACTTC. Amino acid sequence: CASSPRDRGRNEQYF.